This T cell receptor beta chain was sequenced during a study of monozygotic twins with inflammatory bowel disease (dated by TCRdb to about 2019). The study in broad terms: The complete study included about 28 monozygotic twin pairs: 19 IBD-discordant Danish pairs and nine German pairs, of which four were IBD-concordant and five were IBD-discordant. Disease-associated traits were sought mainly through comparisons between IBD patients and their genetically identical healthy co-twins within discordant pairs. Each individual had, on average, about 151 000 unique TCRalpha sequences and 181 000 unique TCRbeta sequences available for analysis. The research as a whole found: No single strong signal or clonotype linked to IBD turned up in the results, so the idea that one exists was not supported. IBD patients shared fewer clonotypes with other individuals than healthy twins did, most markedly in patients showing signs of disease activity. No difference in repertoire similarity was observed between concordant and discordant twins, possibly owing to limited statistical power. Measured by the inverse Simpson index, TCRbeta repertoire diversity was lower in IBD patients than in their healthy co-twins. Differing immunosuppressive treatments among patients may have added background noise and inter-individual variability to the repertoires. Different T cell subtypes could not be distinguished in the analysis.

From its cysteine to its phenylalanine, the CDR3 spans 15 amino acids. The DNA sequence is not available. The germline V gene provides CDR1 SGHTA and CDR2 FQGNSA. Comments on this clonotype: The antigen it binds to is not known.

An approximately 2.5 ml peripheral blood sample was drawn into PAXgene tubes per donor and stored at -80°C. Total RNA was isolated from whole blood with the PAXgene blood miRNA kit on an automated QIAcube, without T cell sorting. Deep TCRalpha and TCRbeta repertoire profiling with unique molecular barcoding was performed on peripheral blood of monozygotic twin pairs concordant or discordant for inflammatory bowel disease. Smoking habits were recorded for all twin pairs, with individuals classified as current, former or never smokers. The library was generated by 5' RACE. For each TCR library, approximately 4,000 ng of total RNA was used. cDNA was synthesized with SMARTScribe reverse transcriptase in eight separate reactions per sample. During cDNA synthesis, unique molecular identifiers containing a 6-nucleotide sample barcode were introduced by template switching. Amplification of TCRalpha and TCRbeta cDNA involved two nested PCRs of 16 and 9 cycles, and each PCR was followed by bead purification. Before amplification, the cDNA was both treated with uracil DNA-glycosylase and purified with the QIAquick PCR purification kit. In the second PCR, Illumina TruSeq-compatible adapters and sample-specific barcodes were added. Library quality and concentration were checked on TapeStation and Qubit, and libraries were pooled at about 5 ng each. Sequencing of pooled libraries was carried out on an Illumina HiSeq2500 single-index Rapid Run using 2 x 100 bp reads and custom sequencing primers. On the authors' methods: MiGEC version 1.2.6 was used for UMI-based consensus assembly to correct PCR and sequencing errors. MiXCR version 2.1.1 handled V(D)J alignment, clonotype assembly and CDR3 extraction. To normalise gene usage, clonotype sharing and MAIT/NKT TCR abundance, the analysis used the top 1000, 10 000 and 20 000 clonotypes per sample. After downsampling to 27 000 UMIs, diversity was calculated as the inverse Simpson index using the vegan R package. Statistical testing used paired Mann-Whitney U tests on the discordant twin pairs and applied Benjamini-Hochberg correction for multiple testing. TCRdb reprocessed the reads, so every CDR3 protein sequence counts as one entry and DNA is not shown. The V and J calls, along with clone size, are taken from TCRdb and not from the paper's own processing. The table for this sample records about 380,000 distinct CDR3 sequences. The ten most abundant clones make up just over 2.5% of the sample.

What was sequenced was blood. The source is a human donor with ulcerative colitis or Crohn's disease, or a healthy co-twin of an affected twin (not recorded which). The chain links TRBV7-2 with TRBJ1-6. For the CDR3, the sequence is CASSSGPRPNSPLHF.